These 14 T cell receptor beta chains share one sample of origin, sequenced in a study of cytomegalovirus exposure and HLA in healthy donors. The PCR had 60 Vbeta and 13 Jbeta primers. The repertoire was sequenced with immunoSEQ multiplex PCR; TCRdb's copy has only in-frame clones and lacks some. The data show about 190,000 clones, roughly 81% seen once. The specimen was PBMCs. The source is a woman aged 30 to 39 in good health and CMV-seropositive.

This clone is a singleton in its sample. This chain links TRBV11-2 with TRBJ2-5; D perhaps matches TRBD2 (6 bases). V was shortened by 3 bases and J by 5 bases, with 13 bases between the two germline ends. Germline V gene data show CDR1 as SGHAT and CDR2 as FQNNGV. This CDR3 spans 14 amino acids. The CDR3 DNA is TGTGCCAGCAGCTTGAGCGGGCTAGAGGAGACCCAGTACTTC. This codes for CASSLSGLEETQYF.

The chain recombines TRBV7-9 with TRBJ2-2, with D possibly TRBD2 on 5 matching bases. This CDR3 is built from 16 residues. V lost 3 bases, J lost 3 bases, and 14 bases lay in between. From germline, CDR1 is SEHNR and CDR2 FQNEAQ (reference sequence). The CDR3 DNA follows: TGTGCCAGCAGCTTGAAGGGAGTCAGAGACACCGGGGAGCTGTTTTTT. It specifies CASSLKGVRDTGELFF.

The CDR3 loop is CASRLAGDYEQYF. CDR3 coding DNA: TGTGCCAGCAGGCTAGCGGGAGACTACGAGCAGTACTTC. The V call is TRBV27, the J call TRBJ2-7; 10 nucleotides align to TRBD2. Germline assignment: CDR1 MNHEY and CDR2 SMNVEV (reference sequence). With V trimmed by 6 bases and J by 3 bases, 2 bases remained unmatched. This CDR3 spans 13 amino acids.

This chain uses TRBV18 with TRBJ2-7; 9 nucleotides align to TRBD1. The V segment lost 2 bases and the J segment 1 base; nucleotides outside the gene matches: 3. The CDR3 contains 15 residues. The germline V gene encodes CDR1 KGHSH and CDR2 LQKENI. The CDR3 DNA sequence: TGTGCCAGCTCACCAGACAGGGGGTCTTCCTACGAGCAGTACTTC. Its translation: CASSPDRGSSYEQYF.

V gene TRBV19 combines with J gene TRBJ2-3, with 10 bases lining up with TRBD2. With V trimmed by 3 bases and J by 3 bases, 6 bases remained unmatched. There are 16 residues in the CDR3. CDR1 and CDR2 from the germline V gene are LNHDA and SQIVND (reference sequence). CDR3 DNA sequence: TGTGCCAGTAGTATGGCTAGCGGGAGTGGGACAGATACGCAGTATTTT. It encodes CASSMASGSGTDTQYF.

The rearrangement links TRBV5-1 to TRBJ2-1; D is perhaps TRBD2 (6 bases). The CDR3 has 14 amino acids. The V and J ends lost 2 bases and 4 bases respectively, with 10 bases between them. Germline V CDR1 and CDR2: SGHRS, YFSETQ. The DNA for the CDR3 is TGCGCCAGCAGCTTTAGCGGTCCTTACAATGAGCAGTTCTTC. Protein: CASSFSGPYNEQFF.

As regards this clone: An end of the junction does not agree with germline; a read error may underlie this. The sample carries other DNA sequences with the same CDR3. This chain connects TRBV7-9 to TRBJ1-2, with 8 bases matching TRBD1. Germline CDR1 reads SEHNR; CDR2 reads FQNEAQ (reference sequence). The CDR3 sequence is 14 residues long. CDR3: CSSSLGQGTYGYTF. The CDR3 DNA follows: TGTTCCAGCAGCCTCGGACAGGGCACCTATGGCTACACCTTC.

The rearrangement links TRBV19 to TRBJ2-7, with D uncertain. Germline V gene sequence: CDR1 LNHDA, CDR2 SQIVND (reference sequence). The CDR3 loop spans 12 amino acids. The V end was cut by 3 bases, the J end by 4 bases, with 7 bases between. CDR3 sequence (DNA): TGTGCCAGTAGTATCTCCGGGTACGAGCAGTACTTC. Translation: CASSISGYEQYF.

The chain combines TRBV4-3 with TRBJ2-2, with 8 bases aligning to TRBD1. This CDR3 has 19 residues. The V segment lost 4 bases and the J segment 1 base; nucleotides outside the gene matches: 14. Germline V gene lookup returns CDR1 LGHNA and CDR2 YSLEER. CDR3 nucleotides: TGCGCCAGCAGCCTGACCCCGGGACAGGACTTCGTGAACACCGGGGAGCTGTTTTTT. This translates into CASSLTPGQDFVNTGELFF.

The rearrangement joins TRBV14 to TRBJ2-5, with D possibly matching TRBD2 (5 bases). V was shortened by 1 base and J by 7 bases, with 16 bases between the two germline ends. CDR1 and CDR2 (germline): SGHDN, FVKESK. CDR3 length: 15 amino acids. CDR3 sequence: CASSQGSAGYGTQYF. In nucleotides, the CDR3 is TGTGCCAGCAGCCAAGGTAGCGCCGGGTACGGGACCCAGTACTTC.

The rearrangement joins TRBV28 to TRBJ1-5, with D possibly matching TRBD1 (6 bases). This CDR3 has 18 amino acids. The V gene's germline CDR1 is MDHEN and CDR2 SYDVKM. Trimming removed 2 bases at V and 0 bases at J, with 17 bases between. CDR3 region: CASSLTGPARFSNQPQHF. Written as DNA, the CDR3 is TGTGCCAGCAGTTTAACAGGGCCGGCCCGTTTTAGCAATCAGCCCCAGCATTTT. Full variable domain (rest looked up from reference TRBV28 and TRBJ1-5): DVKVTQSSRYLVKRTGEKVFLECVQDMDHENMFWYRQDPGLGLRLIYFSYDVKMKEKGDIPEGYSVSREKKERFSLILESASTNQTSMYLCASSLTGPARFSNQPQHFGDGTRLSIL.

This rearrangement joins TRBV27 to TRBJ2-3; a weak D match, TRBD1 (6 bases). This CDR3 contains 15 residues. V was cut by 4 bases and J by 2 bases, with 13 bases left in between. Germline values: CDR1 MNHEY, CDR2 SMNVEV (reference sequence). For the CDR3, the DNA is TGTGCCAGCAGTTCAACCAGGGGATACACAGATACGCAGTATTTT. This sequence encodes CASSSTRGYTDTQYF.

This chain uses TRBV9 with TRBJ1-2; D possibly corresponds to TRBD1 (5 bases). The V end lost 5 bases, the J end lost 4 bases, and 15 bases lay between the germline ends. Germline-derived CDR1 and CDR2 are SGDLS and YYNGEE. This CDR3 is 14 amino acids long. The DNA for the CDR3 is TGTGCCAGCAGAAAGAATCAGGGAGGCTATGGCTACACCTTC. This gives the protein CASRKNQGGYGYTF.

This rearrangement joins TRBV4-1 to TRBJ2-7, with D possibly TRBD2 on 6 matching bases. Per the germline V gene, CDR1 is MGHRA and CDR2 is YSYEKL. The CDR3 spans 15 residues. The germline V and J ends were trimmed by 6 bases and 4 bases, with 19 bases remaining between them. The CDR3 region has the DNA TGCGCCAGCAGTCTCATTACGGGGGAATTATACGAGCAGTACTTC. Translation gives CASSLITGELYEQYF.